This T cell receptor (beta chain) was profiled in a study of T cells in Graves' hyperthyroidism and ophthalmopathy. Study conclusions and caveats: Prediction of ophthalmopathy progression came a median roughly 6.7 months pre-onset. Classification by a 13 V-J model distinguished ophthalmopathy from stable hyperthyroidism.

Amplified TCR beta CDR3 regions came from RNA transcripts. During a first-round RT-PCR of the TCR CDR3, the HTBI primer set was used. TCRdb ran MiXCR on the multiplex PCR reads and lists one entry per CDR3 protein. The profile shows around 270,000 distinct CDR3 sequences, roughly 19% of them singletons. The study based diagnoses on clinical symptoms, serum thyroxine and TRAb, thyroid ultrasound and orbital computed tomography. This clonotype was counted a single time. Its specificity is not known. The receptor's source is a man between 45 and 60 years old with Graves' ophthalmopathy. What was sequenced was blood.

CDR3 in DNA: TGTGCCAGCAGTTTCGCCGGGACGGAGAACACCGGGGAGCTGTTTTTT. This sequence encodes CASSFAGTENTGELFF. V and J are TRBV7-3 and TRBJ2-2; tentatively, D is TRBD1 or TRBD2 (5 bases each). This CDR3 has 16 residues. CDR1 SGHTA and CDR2 FQGTGA come from the germline V gene. Trimming left V 6 bases short and J 1 base short, with 15 bases between. Drawing the rest from reference TRBV7-3 and TRBJ2-2, the complete variable domain is GAGVSQTPSNKVTEKGKYVELRCDPISGHTALYWYRQSLGQGPEFLIYFQGTGAADDSGLPNDRFFAVRPEGSVSTLKIQRTERGDSAVYLCASSFAGTENTGELFFGEGSRLTVL.